Listed here are 32 T cell receptor beta chains from one sample, sequenced in a study of T cells after yellow fever vaccination. TCRdb independently ran MiXCR on the 5' RACE reads; one entry per CDR3 protein. The sample holds about 500,000 distinct CDR3 sequences, 17% seen once. The sequencing used PBMCs, collected 5 days after the first yellow fever vaccination. The receptor set was obtained from a man younger than 35 who received the YFV17D yellow fever vaccine.

This clonotype was seen more than once but under ten times. V is TRBV5-1 and J is TRBJ1-5; no clear D. Germline CDR1 is SGHRS and CDR2 is YFSETQ. V was pared by 0 bases and J by 0 bases, with 7 bases between. The CDR3 length is 15 residues. CDR3 region: CASSLGPISNQPQHF. DNA for the CDR3: TGCGCCAGCAGCTTGGGACCGATTAGCAATCAGCCCCAGCATTTT.

The chain combines TRBV29-1 with TRBJ2-1; TRBD2 is a possible D gene (5 bases). Trimming took 1 base from V and 0 from J, leaving 16 bases between them. CDR3 length equals 17 residues. Germline lookup yields CDR1 SQVTM and CDR2 ANQGSEA. The CDR3 sequence: CSVEGVRGTSSYNEQFF. The CDR3 region has the DNA TGCAGCGTTGAAGGGGTCCGGGGTACTAGCTCCTACAATGAGCAGTTCTTC.

This clonotype turned up a few times. This chain links TRBV9 with TRBJ2-3; perhaps TRBD2 as D (5 bases). This CDR3 contains 12 residues. V was clipped by 5 bases and J by 6 bases, with 10 bases between them. From germline, CDR1 is SGDLS and CDR2 YYNGEE. The CDR3 protein is CASRAVLDTQYF. In DNA, the CDR3 is TGTGCCAGCAGAGCGGTTTTGGATACGCAGTATTTT.

A few counts support this clonotype. The J gene is TRBJ2-1, the V gene TRBV12-3 or TRBV12-4, with 7 bases matching TRBD2. The CDR3 runs 14 residues. The V segment lost 1 base and the J segment 6 bases; nucleotides outside the gene matches: 3. This CDR3 is CASSLGGEGNEQFF. For the CDR3, the DNA is TGTGCCAGCAGTTTAGGGGGGGAGGGCAATGAGCAGTTCTTC.

The rearrangement joins TRBV5-1 to TRBJ1-3, with 9 bases that match TRBD1. Germline CDR1 reads SGHRS; CDR2 reads YFSETQ. J lost 7 bases, V lost 1 base, and 3 bases had no gene match. This CDR3 is 14 amino acids long. The DNA of the CDR3 is TGCGCCAGCAGCTTGTCCGGGACAGGGAACACCATATATTTT. Protein: CASSLSGTGNTIYF. The variable domain in full, with the rest retrieved from reference TRBV5-1 and TRBJ1-3, is KAGVTQTPRYLIKTRGQQVTLSCSPISGHRSVSWYQQTPGQGLQFLFEYFSETQRNKGNFPGRFSGRQFSNSRSEMNVSTLELGDSALYLCASSLSGTGNTIYFGEGSWLTVV.

There are a few counts of this clonotype. V usage is TRBV28 and J usage is TRBJ2-3; D may be TRBD1 (6 bases). Germline loops: CDR1 MDHEN, CDR2 SYDVKM. Trimming pared 5 bases from V and 1 base from J, leaving 16 bases between. The CDR3 consists of 16 residues. CDR3 sequence (DNA): TGTGCCAGCAGTCTTCGTCGGGACACCCGCACAGATACGCAGTATTTT. Amino acid sequence: CASSLRRDTRTDTQYF.

This clonotype has more than one count but fewer than ten. The V gene is TRBV4-3, the J gene TRBJ2-1; unclear D gene. Germline values: CDR1 LGHNA, CDR2 YSLEER. This CDR3 has 15 residues. Between the trimmed V and J ends, which lost 0 bases and 3 bases, there was a span of 9 bases. CDR3: CASSQERDDYNEQFF. Written as DNA, the CDR3 is TGCGCCAGCAGCCAAGAGCGTGATGACTACAATGAGCAGTTCTTC.

This rearrangement joins TRBV4-2 to TRBJ2-3; 8 positions agree with TRBD2. Germline V gene data show CDR1 as LGHNA and CDR2 as YNFKEQ. V trimming: 1 base; J trimming: 2 bases; junction bases outside the gene matches: 2. This CDR3 is 15 amino acids long. CDR3 protein: CASSQGRGDTDTQYF. In nucleotides, the CDR3 is TGTGCCAGCAGCCAAGGGCGGGGGGACACAGATACGCAGTATTTT.

This chain connects TRBV6-1 to TRBJ2-3; TRBD1 or TRBD2 may be the D gene (6 bases each). This CDR3 region has 17 residues. Looked up from germline, CDR1 is MNHNS and CDR2 is SASEGT. Trimming stripped 2 bases from V and 2 bases from J, with 17 bases between. CDR3 sequence: CASSEPAGSGVTDTQYF. The CDR3 DNA reads as TGTGCCAGCAGTGAACCCGCGGGGTCAGGGGTCACAGATACGCAGTATTTT.

The rearrangement uses TRBV7-2 and TRBJ2-3; no reliable D call. CDR3 length: 21 amino acids. Germline V gives CDR1 SGHTA, CDR2 FQGNSA. V lost 0 bases and J 6 bases, leaving 31 bases between the germline ends. The CDR3 spells CASSLAPDPLSAIALLDTQYF. The CDR3 region has the DNA TGTGCCAGCAGCTTAGCGCCAGACCCTCTCTCCGCGATAGCTCTACTTGATACGCAGTATTTT.

The sample holds many counts of this clonotype. V usage is TRBV7-9 and J usage is TRBJ1-1, with TRBD1 matching over 11 bases. CDR3 length equals 17 residues. V shed 4 bases and J 11 bases; nucleotides not matched to a gene: 18. In germline, CDR1 is SEHNR, CDR2 FQNEAQ (reference sequence). CDR3 sequence reads: CASSSAIPGQGDDRAFF. CDR3 sequence (DNA): TGTGCCAGCAGCTCTGCTATTCCGGGACAGGGGGACGATCGGGCTTTCTTT.

There are a few counts of this clonotype. The rearrangement joins TRBV7-2 to TRBJ1-1; 8 bases match TRBD1. J lost 10 bases, V lost 1 base, and 8 bases had no gene match. Germline lookup yields CDR1 SGHTA and CDR2 FQGNSA. This CDR3 has 14 amino acids. The CDR3 region has the DNA TGTGCCAGCAGCTTAGGAACACAGGGGGGAGGAGCTTTCTTT. Protein sequence: CASSLGTQGGGAFF.

This clonotype was detected only once. V usage is TRBV2 and J usage is TRBJ1-1; 7 bases are shared with TRBD1. The germline V gene has CDR1 SNHLY and CDR2 FYNNEI. This CDR3 has 14 residues. V lost 4 bases and J lost 3; bases outside the gene matches: 5. The CDR3: CASSVSGGDTEAFF. In DNA form, the CDR3 reads TGTGCCAGCAGTGTGTCAGGGGGGGACACTGAAGCTTTCTTT.

Only a few counts were recorded for this clonotype. The gene calls are TRBV5-1 and TRBJ2-3, with D perhaps TRBD2 (5 bases). This CDR3 spans 15 amino acids. Germline CDR1 reads SGHRS; CDR2 reads YFSETQ. V was pared by 2 bases and J by 6 bases, with 16 bases between. CDR3 sequence reads: CASSFFRLGGDTQYF. Here the CDR3 DNA reads TGCGCCAGCAGCTTTTTTCGCTTAGGCGGGGATACGCAGTATTTT.

This clonotype has more than one count but fewer than ten. J is TRBJ2-4 and V is TRBV5-1; no definite D call. This CDR3 is built from 13 residues. V lost 0 bases and J 5 bases, leaving 6 bases between the germline ends. Germline values: CDR1 SGHRS, CDR2 YFSETQ. In nucleotides, the CDR3 is TGCGCCAGCAGCTTGGCCGTGGAAAACATTCAGTACTTC. Its protein product is CASSLAVENIQYF. The variable domain in full, completed from reference TRBV5-1 and TRBJ2-4, reads KAGVTQTPRYLIKTRGQQVTLSCSPISGHRSVSWYQQTPGQGLQFLFEYFSETQRNKGNFPGRFSGRQFSNSRSEMNVSTLELGDSALYLCASSLAVENIQYFGAGTRLSVL.

CDR3 bases: TGTGCCAGTAGTCCCACAAGGTTTGGAGATTCACCCCTCCACTTT. Encoded protein: CASSPTRFGDSPLHF. The chain carries TRBV19 and TRBJ1-6; no firm D call. The CDR3 loop spans 15 amino acids. Germline assignment: CDR1 LNHDA and CDR2 SQIVND (reference sequence). Trimming removed 5 bases at V and 8 bases at J, with 16 bases between.

This clonotype was recorded a few times. The chain couples TRBV4-3 to TRBJ1-2; 9 positions agree with TRBD1. V shed 0 bases, J shed 8 bases, and the junction held 7 bases outside the gene matches. Germline CDR1 reads LGHNA; CDR2 reads YSLEER. The CDR3 consists of 15 residues. CDR3 protein: CASSQDYGTGQGYTF. Here the CDR3 DNA reads TGCGCCAGCAGCCAAGATTACGGGACAGGGCAAGGCTACACCTTC.

There are many counts of this clonotype. V gene TRBV12-3 or TRBV12-4 combines with J gene TRBJ1-2; a possible D gene is TRBD1 (5 bases). The CDR3 length is 14 residues. Trimming took 6 bases from V and 3 from J, leaving 14 bases between them. CDR3 residues: CASSPVGGDYGYTF. The CDR3 nucleotides read TGTGCCAGCAGCCCAGTGGGAGGGGACTATGGCTACACCTTC.

The chain has TRBV7-9 and TRBJ1-4; 7 bases are a match to TRBD1. The germline V gene encodes CDR1 SEHNR and CDR2 FQNEAQ (reference sequence). J gave up 8 bases and V 8 bases, and 11 bases lay outside the gene matches. The CDR3 covers 14 residues. The CDR3 DNA follows: TGTGCCAGCCGGAGGGGAGGGGGCGAGGAAAAACTGTTTTTT. This sequence encodes CASRRGGGEEKLFF.

The sample holds many counts of this clonotype. This sequence joins TRBV4-1 and TRBJ2-3; no clear D gene. CDR1 MGHRA and CDR2 YSYEKL come from the germline V gene. The CDR3 consists of 12 residues. The V and J ends lost 2 bases and 8 bases respectively, with 8 bases between them. CDR3 sequence reads: CASSQSMVTQYF. CDR3 DNA sequence: TGCGCCAGCAGCCAAAGTATGGTTACGCAGTATTTT.

This chain connects TRBV2 to TRBJ2-4; 9 positions match TRBD1. Trimming at V came to 5 bases and at J to 0 bases, leaving 17 bases not matched to a gene. CDR1 and CDR2 (germline): SNHLY, FYNNEI. The CDR3 is 20 amino acids. CDR3 nucleotide sequence: TGTGCCAGCAGTCAAGGACAGGGGTCCCGGCCACCTATAGCCAAAAACATTCAGTACTTC. It is translated as CASSQGQGSRPPIAKNIQYF.

This clonotype was detected a few times. V usage is TRBV6-1 and J usage is TRBJ1-6, with 9 bases identical to TRBD1. Per the germline V gene, CDR1 is MNHNS and CDR2 is SASEGT. The CDR3 contains 13 residues. Trimming cost V 9 bases and J 9 bases; bases outside gene matches: 6. As DNA, the CDR3 is TGTGCCAGTAACACAGGGGGCTCTTCACCCCTCCACTTT. It is translated as CASNTGGSSPLHF.

The rearrangement uses TRBV24-1 and TRBJ2-5; D remains unclear. Trimming left V 7 bases short and J 4 bases short, with 12 bases between. CDR1 is KGHDR and CDR2 is SFDVKD in the germline V gene. The CDR3 length is 13 residues. CDR3 DNA sequence: TGTGCCACCAGGGGTCAGAGAGGAGAGACCCAGTACTTC. Translation: CATRGQRGETQYF.

CDR3 loop: CASSPQGAYNSPLHF. The CDR3 DNA sequence: TGTGCCAGCAGTCCCCAGGGTGCATATAATTCACCCCTCCACTTT. V usage is TRBV28 and J usage is TRBJ1-6, with D possibly being TRBD1 (5 bases). CDR1 is MDHEN, CDR2 SYDVKM, per germline. CDR3 length: 15 residues. V was cut by 5 bases and J by 4 bases, with 12 bases left in between.

This clonotype was counted only a few times. This chain joins TRBV18 and TRBJ2-7; D is undetermined. Germline V gene sequence: CDR1 KGHSH, CDR2 LQKENI. The V end lost 0 bases, the J end lost 5 bases, and 14 bases lay between the germline ends. The CDR3 runs 15 residues. CDR3 residues: CASSPPSQRLDEQYF. The CDR3 nucleotides are TGTGCCAGCTCACCACCGAGCCAGCGACTGGACGAGCAGTACTTC. Complete variable domain (other parts from reference TRBV18 and TRBJ2-7): NAGVMQNPRHLVRRRGQEARLRCSPMKGHSHVYWYRQLPEEGLKFMVYLQKENIIDESGMPKERFSAEFPKEGPSILRIQQVVRGDSAAYFCASSPPSQRLDEQYFGPGTRLTVT.

The chain combines TRBV3-1 with TRBJ1-1; a weak D match, TRBD1 (6 bases). Looked up from germline, CDR1 is LGHDT and CDR2 is YNNKEL (reference sequence). V lost 2 bases to trimming and J lost 7 bases, with 11 bases between them. This CDR3 contains 13 residues. CDR3 region: CASSQMTGLEAFF. CDR3 nucleotides: TGTGCCAGCAGCCAAATGACAGGTCTTGAAGCTTTCTTT.

In this sample, this clonotype turned up a few times. V is TRBV12-3 or TRBV12-4 and J is TRBJ1-1, with 7 bases fitting TRBD1. This CDR3 contains 13 residues. J lost 6 bases, V lost 5 bases, and 6 bases had no gene match. The CDR3 loop reads CASSPRGRAEAFF. CDR3 nucleotide sequence: TGTGCCAGCAGTCCCAGGGGGAGGGCTGAAGCTTTCTTT.

The V and J genes are TRBV20-1 and TRBJ2-5; D may be TRBD1 (6 bases). CDR3 length: 13 amino acids. Trimming took 4 bases from V and 5 from J, leaving 14 bases between them. In germline, CDR1 is DFQATT, CDR2 SNEGSKA (reference sequence). The CDR3 loop reads CSATWRQEETQYF. The DNA for the CDR3 is TGCAGTGCTACTTGGAGACAGGAGGAGACCCAGTACTTC.

This clonotype is a singleton in its sample. The CDR3 region is CASRQRVGDRAYNEQFF. The CDR3 DNA sequence: TGCGCCAGCAGGCAAAGAGTAGGGGACAGAGCCTACAATGAGCAGTTCTTC. This rearrangement joins TRBV4-1 to TRBJ2-1; 7 bases agree with TRBD1. J lost 2 bases, V lost 6 bases, and 13 bases had no gene match. The CDR3 totals 17 residues. Germline V lookup: CDR1 MGHRA, CDR2 YSYEKL.

V usage is TRBV7-9 and J usage is TRBJ1-1; no reliable D call. The CDR3 is 16 amino acids. Germline V gene lookup returns CDR1 SEHNR and CDR2 FQNEAQ (reference sequence). The V and J ends lost 4 bases and 1 base respectively, with 16 bases between them. The CDR3 DNA follows: TGTGCCAGCAGCTCCCCTCGGGCGAGAGCGAACACTGAAGCTTTCTTT. It yields the protein CASSSPRARANTEAFF.

The chain carries TRBV5-1 and TRBJ2-7; D may be TRBD2 (6 bases). Germline lookup yields CDR1 SGHRS and CDR2 YFSETQ. This CDR3 region has 15 residues. V lost 2 bases and J lost 5, with 17 bases in between. The CDR3 here is CASSLRGGGSDEQYV. DNA for the CDR3: TGCGCCAGCAGCTTACGAGGTGGAGGGAGCGACGAGCAGTACGTC.

The chain carries TRBV4-1 and TRBJ2-3; no reliable D call. Trimming removed 2 bases at V and 0 bases at J, with 9 bases between. Germline V gives CDR1 MGHRA, CDR2 YSYEKL. This CDR3 comprises 15 residues. The CDR3: CASSQTGPSTDTQYF. As DNA, the CDR3 is TGCGCCAGCAGCCAAACTGGTCCAAGCACAGATACGCAGTATTTT.